This is a list of T cell receptor beta chains from one sample in a study of T cell responses to AZD1222 COVID-19 vaccine. Assay: immunoSEQ multiplex PCR; the TCRdb copy retains only in-frame clones and omits some. The sample yields more than 150,000 clones, about nine tenths seen once. The sample here was peripheral blood, taken 28 days after the second AZD1222 dose. Receptors were obtained from an adult who received the AZD1222 COVID-19 vaccine. The CDR3 runs from the conserved cysteine through the conserved F or W. Each record gives: clone size, D gene, V gene, J gene, CDR3 protein, CDR3 DNA. A D gene is named only where the DNA matches it firmly. A row's size may be missing; if present it is once, few, many or a size class.

clone size: once
D gene: TRBD2
V gene: TRBV4-2
J gene: TRBJ2-3
CDR3 protein: CASSQDPAGGGTDTQYF
CDR3 DNA: TGTGCCAGCAGCCAAGATCCTGCGGGGGGAGGCACAGATACGCAGTATTTT

clone size: .
D gene: .
V gene: TRBV7-8
J gene: TRBJ2-5
CDR3 protein: CASTPWTNQETQYF
CDR3 DNA: TGTGCCAGCACCCCGTGGACTAACCAAGAGACCCAGTACTTC

clone size: .
D gene: .
V gene: TRBV12-5
J gene: TRBJ2-7
CDR3 protein: CASGFPGQGTTYEQYF
CDR3 DNA: TGTGCTAGTGGTTTCCCTGGGCAAGGGACAACCTACGAGCAGTACTTC

clone size: .
D gene: TRBD2
V gene: TRBV6-6
J gene: TRBJ2-5
CDR3 protein: CASSYSTSGGSKTQYF
CDR3 DNA: TGTGCCAGCAGTTACTCGACTAGCGGGGGCTCAAAGACCCAGTACTTC

clone size: .
D gene: .
V gene: TRBV6-5
J gene: TRBJ1-2
CDR3 protein: CATEGGGYGYTF
CDR3 DNA: TGTGCGACAGAGGGAGGGGGCTATGGCTACACCTTC

clone size: .
D gene: .
V gene: TRBV10-3
J gene: TRBJ1-1
CDR3 protein: CAISAQRAAETEAFF
CDR3 DNA: TGTGCCATCAGTGCCCAACGGGCGGCCGAGACTGAAGCTTTCTTT

clone size: .
D gene: .
V gene: TRBV2
J gene: TRBJ2-7
CDR3 protein: CASSLQGGDYEQYF
CDR3 DNA: TGTGCCAGCAGCCTACAGGGAGGGGACTACGAGCAGTACTTC

clone size: once
D gene: TRBD1
V gene: TRBV19
J gene: TRBJ1-6
CDR3 protein: CASSPRTGSGSPLHF
CDR3 DNA: TGTGCCAGTAGTCCGCGGACAGGCTCGGGATCACCCCTCCACTTT

clone size: .
D gene: .
V gene: TRBV10-3
J gene: TRBJ1-2
CDR3 protein: CAISEFGDNYGYTF
CDR3 DNA: TGTGCCATCAGTGAGTTCGGGGACAACTATGGCTACACCTTC

clone size: .
D gene: .
V gene: TRBV27
J gene: TRBJ2-5
CDR3 protein: CASSLSRYQETQYF
CDR3 DNA: TGTGCCAGCAGTTTATCCCGGTACCAAGAGACCCAGTACTTC

clone size: .
D gene: .
V gene: TRBV7-3
J gene: TRBJ1-1
CDR3 protein: CASSLIENTEAFF
CDR3 DNA: TGTGCCAGCAGCTTGATAGAGAACACTGAAGCTTTCTTT

clone size: .
D gene: .
V gene: TRBV28
J gene: TRBJ2-7
CDR3 protein: CASSLVRPSYEQYF
CDR3 DNA: TGTGCCAGCAGTTTGGTGCGACCATCCTACGAGCAGTACTTC

clone size: .
D gene: .
V gene: TRBV12-2
J gene: TRBJ2-7
CDR3 protein: CASPGRPETSGGYEQYF
CDR3 DNA: TGTGCAAGTCCCGGGCGACCGGAGACTAGCGGGGGGTACGAGCAGTACTTC

clone size: .
D gene: .
V gene: TRBV6-2/TRBV6-3
J gene: TRBJ2-7
CDR3 protein: CASSYSRGFPGPYEQYF
CDR3 DNA: TGTGCCAGCAGTTACTCGCGAGGGTTCCCAGGGCCCTACGAGCAGTACTTC

clone size: .
D gene: .
V gene: TRBV10-3
J gene: TRBJ2-1
CDR3 protein: CAISDRYEQFF
CDR3 DNA: TGTGCCATCAGTGATAGGTATGAGCAGTTCTTC

clone size: .
D gene: .
V gene: TRBV13
J gene: TRBJ2-7
CDR3 protein: CASSESQKGDEQYF
CDR3 DNA: TGTGCCAGCAGCGAGAGCCAGAAGGGGGACGAGCAGTACTTC

clone size: .
D gene: .
V gene: TRBV27
J gene: TRBJ1-2
CDR3 protein: CASSLLGRAGYGYTF
CDR3 DNA: TGTGCCAGCAGTTTATTGGGCAGGGCTGGCTATGGCTACACCTTC

clone size: once
D gene: .
V gene: TRBV25-1
J gene: TRBJ1-1
CDR3 protein: CASSEWDANTEAFF
CDR3 DNA: TGTGCCAGCAGTGAATGGGACGCGAACACTGAAGCTTTCTTT

clone size: once
D gene: TRBD1
V gene: TRBV3-1/TRBV3-2
J gene: TRBJ2-7
CDR3 protein: CASSLPGGLAYEQYF
CDR3 DNA: TGTGCCAGCAGCCTACCAGGGGGCCTCGCCTACGAGCAGTACTTC

clone size: few
D gene: .
V gene: TRBV5-1
J gene: TRBJ1-2
CDR3 protein: CASSGGGMGNYGYTF
CDR3 DNA: TGCGCCAGCAGTGGAGGGGGTATGGGCAACTATGGCTACACCTTC

clone size: .
D gene: .
V gene: TRBV7-2
J gene: TRBJ1-2
CDR3 protein: CASSLGVGSDYGYTF
CDR3 DNA: TGTGCCAGCAGCTTAGGGGTAGGGTCAGACTATGGCTACACCTTC

clone size: once
D gene: .
V gene: TRBV2
J gene: TRBJ1-1
CDR3 protein: CASSEVVEYTEAFF
CDR3 DNA: TGTGCCAGCAGTGAGGTTGTGGAGTACACTGAAGCTTTCTTT

clone size: .
D gene: .
V gene: TRBV18
J gene: TRBJ1-2
CDR3 protein: CASSPLVSGPNYGYTF
CDR3 DNA: TGTGCCAGCTCACCACTGGTCTCAGGGCCAAACTATGGCTACACCTTC

clone size: .
D gene: TRBD2
V gene: TRBV7-9
J gene: TRBJ2-5
CDR3 protein: CASSLRLAGHGSRETQYF
CDR3 DNA: TGTGCCAGCAGCTTGAGACTAGCGGGGCATGGATCCCGGGAGACCCAGTACTTC

clone size: .
D gene: .
V gene: TRBV2
J gene: TRBJ1-3
CDR3 protein: CASSVFPEGNTIYF
CDR3 DNA: TGTGCCAGCAGTGTCTTTCCTGAAGGAAACACCATATATTTT

clone size: few
D gene: TRBD1
V gene: TRBV6-4
J gene: TRBJ2-7
CDR3 protein: CASSPDRSSYEQYF
CDR3 DNA: TGTGCCAGCAGCCCGGACAGGAGCTCCTACGAGCAGTACTTC

clone size: few
D gene: TRBD2
V gene: TRBV7-2
J gene: TRBJ2-3
CDR3 protein: CASSPGEGITSTDTQYF
CDR3 DNA: TGTGCCAGCAGCCCCGGGGAGGGGATTACTAGCACAGATACGCAGTATTTT

clone size: .
D gene: .
V gene: TRBV11-1
J gene: TRBJ2-7
CDR3 protein: CASSLGDRRNYEQYF
CDR3 DNA: TGTGCCAGCAGCTTAGGAGACAGGCGAAACTACGAGCAGTACTTC

clone size: .
D gene: .
V gene: TRBV7-9
J gene: TRBJ1-2
CDR3 protein: CASSFGGSGYTF
CDR3 DNA: TGTGCCAGCAGCTTCGGTGGCAGTGGCTACACCTTC

clone size: .
D gene: .
V gene: TRBV6-6
J gene: TRBJ1-3
CDR3 protein: CASSYEATSGNTIYF
CDR3 DNA: TGTGCCAGCAGTTACGAGGCGACCTCTGGAAACACCATATATTTT

clone size: once
D gene: TRBD2
V gene: TRBV5-5
J gene: TRBJ2-5
CDR3 protein: CASRMRLAGGTVDGQYF
CDR3 DNA: TGTGCCAGCAGGATGAGGCTAGCGGGAGGCACAGTTGATGGCCAGTACTTC

clone size: .
D gene: TRBD2
V gene: TRBV12-3/TRBV12-4
J gene: TRBJ2-1
CDR3 protein: CASSRSGRNEQFF
CDR3 DNA: TGTGCCAGCAGCCGTAGCGGGAGGAATGAGCAGTTCTTC

clone size: .
D gene: TRBD2
V gene: TRBV27
J gene: TRBJ2-7
CDR3 protein: CATKGLAGSIFYEQYF
CDR3 DNA: TGTGCCACCAAGGGACTAGCGGGATCCATTTTTTACGAGCAGTACTTC

clone size: .
D gene: TRBD1
V gene: TRBV3-1/TRBV3-2
J gene: TRBJ1-1
CDR3 protein: CASSQDWAGGEVNTEAFF
CDR3 DNA: TGTGCCAGCAGCCAAGATTGGGCAGGGGGCGAGGTGAACACTGAAGCTTTCTTT

clone size: .
D gene: TRBD1
V gene: TRBV7-6
J gene: TRBJ2-7
CDR3 protein: CASSSRQGRGYEQYF
CDR3 DNA: TGTGCCAGCAGCTCTAGACAGGGTAGGGGTTACGAGCAGTACTTC

clone size: .
D gene: TRBD1
V gene: TRBV28
J gene: TRBJ1-4
CDR3 protein: CASSLFSGTGEEKLFF
CDR3 DNA: TGTGCCAGCAGTTTATTCTCAGGGACAGGGGAAGAAAAACTGTTTTTT

clone size: .
D gene: .
V gene: TRBV5-1
J gene: TRBJ2-5
CDR3 protein: CASSSAETQYF
CDR3 DNA: TGCGCCAGCAGCTCGGCGGAGACCCAGTACTTC

clone size: .
D gene: TRBD1
V gene: TRBV19
J gene: TRBJ1-5
CDR3 protein: CASRTGTGRRPQHF
CDR3 DNA: TGTGCCAGTAGGACGGGGACAGGTCGACGGCCCCAGCATTTT

clone size: .
D gene: .
V gene: TRBV3-1/TRBV3-2
J gene: TRBJ1-5
CDR3 protein: CASSPMRTQPQHF
CDR3 DNA: TGTGCCAGCAGCCCTATGCGGACTCAGCCCCAGCATTTT

clone size: .
D gene: .
V gene: TRBV15
J gene: TRBJ1-1
CDR3 protein: CATSRDTGMNTEAFF
CDR3 DNA: TGTGCCACCAGCAGAGACACAGGCATGAACACTGAAGCTTTCTTT

clone size: .
D gene: .
V gene: TRBV10-1
J gene: TRBJ2-2
CDR3 protein: CASSEAHGPNTGELFF
CDR3 DNA: TGCGCCAGCAGTGAGGCCCATGGTCCGAACACCGGGGAGCTGTTTTTT

clone size: .
D gene: .
V gene: TRBV4-1
J gene: TRBJ1-3
CDR3 protein: CASSQPGQKGNTIYF
CDR3 DNA: TGCGCCAGCAGCCAACCCGGACAGAAGGGAAACACCATATATTTT

clone size: .
D gene: TRBD1
V gene: TRBV2
J gene: TRBJ1-5
CDR3 protein: CASSSHRDRGRGSNQPQHF
CDR3 DNA: TGTGCCAGCAGTTCCCACCGGGACAGGGGGCGCGGAAGCAATCAGCCCCAGCATTTT

clone size: .
D gene: TRBD1
V gene: TRBV2
J gene: TRBJ1-2
CDR3 protein: CASITTGTANYGYTF
CDR3 DNA: TGTGCCAGCATTACAACCGGGACAGCTAACTATGGCTACACCTTC

clone size: .
D gene: TRBD2
V gene: TRBV10-3
J gene: TRBJ2-1
CDR3 protein: CATSGTSNEQFF
CDR3 DNA: TGTGCCACATCCGGGACTAGCAACGAGCAGTTCTTC